These T cell receptor beta chains were read from a single sample in a study of blood T cell repertoires in COVID-19. The table came from immunoSEQ multiplex PCR; TCRdb's copy has only in-frame clones and leaves some out. Of about 75,000 clones listed, 70% to 90% are singletons. Sequenced sample: peripheral blood. These receptors all stem from a human donor in a cohort sampled during active COVID-19. The CDR3 runs from the conserved cysteine through the conserved F or W. A D gene is named only where the DNA matches it firmly. Expanded clones get a size class; other rows say once, few or many, or leave the size out.

cdr3_aa	cdr3_nt	clone_size	j_call	v_call	d_call
CASSHPGGVNTIYF	TGCGCCAGCAGCCACCCGGGAGGGGTGAACACCATATATTTT	once	TRBJ1-3	TRBV4-1	NA
CATSLGSGGKADTQYF	TGTGCCACCAGCCTTGGGTCGGGGGGAAAAGCAGATACGCAGTATTTT	NA	TRBJ2-3	TRBV15	TRBD2
CASSIRTSGGDTQYF	TGTGCCAGTAGTATTCGGACTAGCGGGGGCGATACGCAGTATTTT	NA	TRBJ2-3	TRBV19	TRBD2
CASSQGGGRAGEQYF	TGTGCCAGCAGCCAAGGAGGCGGGAGGGCCGGGGAGCAGTACTTC	NA	TRBJ2-7	TRBV3-1/TRBV3-2	TRBD2
CASSPRRVDTQYF	TGTGCCAGCAGCCCCCGGAGGGTAGATACGCAGTATTTT	NA	TRBJ2-3	TRBV16	NA
CASSLSGYYGYTF	TGTGCCAGCAGCTTATCCGGGTATTATGGCTACACCTTC	NA	TRBJ1-2	TRBV7-9	NA
CASSILAGPLEPQHF	TGTGCCAGTAGTATCTTGGCAGGGCCGCTAGAGCCCCAGCATTTT	NA	TRBJ1-5	TRBV19	NA
CASSSGQGSYYGYTF	TGTGCCAGCAGTTCCGGACAGGGATCTTACTATGGCTACACCTTC	NA	TRBJ1-2	TRBV6-6	TRBD1
CASTQGTANSPLHF	TGTGCCAGTACCCAAGGGACAGCTAATTCACCCCTCCACTTT	NA	TRBJ1-6	TRBV19	TRBD1
CASSLVPGESYEQYF	TGCGCCAGCAGCTTGGTTCCGGGGGAGTCCTACGAGCAGTACTTC	NA	TRBJ2-7	TRBV5-1	NA
CASSYSPGWVDEQYF	TGTGCCAGCAGTTATAGTCCAGGGTGGGTCGACGAGCAGTACTTC	once	TRBJ2-7	TRBV6-5	NA
CASSRKRQGLGNIQYF	TGTGCCAGTAGTAGGAAAAGACAGGGGCTCGGAAACATTCAGTACTTC	NA	TRBJ2-4	TRBV19	TRBD1
CASSQDARGAVSSYNEQFF	TGCGCCAGCAGCCAAGACGCACGGGGAGCGGTAAGCTCCTACAATGAGCAGTTCTTC	once	TRBJ2-1	TRBV4-1	NA
CASSRTGVNTGELFF	TGTGCCAGCAGTCGAACAGGGGTAAACACCGGGGAGCTGTTTTTT	many	TRBJ2-2	TRBV7-9	TRBD1
CASSSSQGAYGYTF	TGCGCCAGCAGCTCCTCACAGGGGGCCTATGGCTACACCTTC	NA	TRBJ1-2	TRBV5-1	TRBD1
CAISATGDTQYF	TGTGCCATCAGTGCGACAGGGGATACGCAGTATTTT	NA	TRBJ2-3	TRBV10-3	TRBD1
CASRQGGNQPQHF	TGTGCTAGCCGACAGGGGGGCAATCAGCCCCAGCATTTT	NA	TRBJ1-5	TRBV12-5	TRBD1
CASSLDDTEAFF	TGTGCCAGCAGTTTAGATGACACTGAAGCTTTCTTT	NA	TRBJ1-1	TRBV6-5	NA
CASSFGGSNEKLFF	TGCGCCAGCAGCTTTGGGGGGTCGAATGAAAAACTGTTTTTT	NA	TRBJ1-4	TRBV5-1	NA
CAISEVGSGNTEAFF	TGTGCCATCAGTGAAGTCGGCTCAGGGAACACTGAAGCTTTCTTT	NA	TRBJ1-1	TRBV10-3	NA
CASSTRGQSLNTEAFF	TGTGCCAGCAGTACCCGTGGACAGTCTCTGAACACTGAAGCTTTCTTT	few	TRBJ1-1	TRBV7-2	NA
CASSYRVGHTEAFF	TGTGCCAGTAGCTACAGGGTGGGGCACACTGAAGCTTTCTTT	once	TRBJ1-1	TRBV19	NA
CASSPTGRGVTNYGYTF	TGTGCCAGCAGTCCGACTGGGAGGGGGGTAACTAACTATGGCTACACCTTC	NA	TRBJ1-2	TRBV27	NA
CASSYVGGTEAFF	TGTGCCAGCAGTTACGTGGGGGGTACTGAAGCTTTCTTT	NA	TRBJ1-1	TRBV6-2/TRBV6-3	NA
CASSLDRTIQYF	TGTGCCAGCAGCTTGGACAGGACCATTCAGTACTTC	NA	TRBJ2-4	TRBV5-8	NA
CASSVVGGSGSGTDTQYF	TGTGCCAGCAGCGTAGTAGGGGGGAGCGGGAGCGGTACAGATACGCAGTATTTT	few	TRBJ2-3	TRBV9	TRBD2
CASSQVGYRSQGRNTEAFF	TGCGCCAGCAGCCAAGTTGGGTACAGGTCACAGGGACGGAACACTGAAGCTTTCTTT	NA	TRBJ1-1	TRBV4-1	NA
CASSSRYRGLAAGANVLTF	TGTGCCAGCAGCTCCCGTTACAGGGGGCTAGCGGCTGGGGCCAACGTCCTGACTTTC	NA	TRBJ2-6	TRBV7-9	TRBD1
CSASSDYGYTF	TGCAGTGCTAGCTCGGACTATGGCTACACCTTC	NA	TRBJ1-2	TRBV20-1	NA
CASSHEPQGWQETQYF	TGTGCCAGCAGCCATGAACCACAGGGATGGCAAGAGACCCAGTACTTC	once	TRBJ2-5	TRBV14	NA
CASSLDRDSPLHF	TGTGCCAGCAGCTTAGACAGGGATTCACCCCTCCACTTT	NA	TRBJ1-6	TRBV7-8	NA